This T cell receptor beta chain was retrieved from a study of shared clonotypes between healthy human individuals. The germline gives CDR1 DFQATT, CDR2 SNEGSKA (reference sequence). The V gene lost 6 bases and the J gene lost 6 bases, with 10 bases spanning the gap. The CDR3 is made up of 11 amino acids. This table comes from immunoSEQ multiplex PCR, and its TCRdb copy is limited to in-frame clones, with some not included. The sample records 2,100,000 or so clones, under 97% being singletons. CD4+ cells underwent separation, giving CD45RA+ naive and CD45RA-negative memory subsets. The chain joins TRBV20-1 to TRBJ2-3; no definite D call. This receptor was taken from a man younger than 30 in good health. Sequenced input: naive CD4+ T cells sorted from blood. Stated subset: CD45RA+ positively selected. In nucleotides, the CDR3 is TGCAGTGCCCCCCAACGCGATACGCAGTATTTT. This translates into CSAPQRDTQYF.